This TCR beta chain was documented in a study of blood T cell repertoires in COVID-19. This clone was picked up one time. CDR3 length equals 14 residues. Germline assignment: CDR1 SEHNR and CDR2 FQNEAQ (reference sequence). V was clipped by 1 base and J by 0 bases, with 7 bases between them. In the original analysis: Estimation of nucleated cell counts relied on the amplification of reference gene primers. Using immunoSEQ multiplex PCR, the repertoire was profiled, and TCRdb retains in-frame clones only, with some absent. V, J and clone size are taken as reported in that table, and D and trimming were inferred from the DNA itself. The sample contains roughly 120,000 clones, roughly 83% of which appear only once.

The chain joins TRBV7-9 to TRBJ2-7; unclear D gene. The sequence derives from a woman in her sixties or seventies with acute or convalescent COVID-19. The sequenced sample consisted of peripheral blood. The DNA for the CDR3 is TGTGCCAGCAGCTTAGTTCCAGTCTCCTACGAGCAGTACTTC. Translated: CASSLVPVSYEQYF.